A selection of T cell receptor beta chains follows, all from one sample in a study of blood T cell repertoires in COVID-19. The protocol was immunoSEQ multiplex PCR, while the TCRdb copy is restricted to in-frame clones and leaves out a portion. The table includes approximately 190,000 clones, over 70% detected once. The sample comprised peripheral blood. These receptors originate from a man between 60 and 75 years old with acute or convalescent COVID-19. Both conserved end residues are part of each CDR3. The D gene is left open where the match is weak. Rows may omit the clone size; those that give it use once, few, many or a size class.

clone_size	j_call	d_call	v_call	cdr3_nt	cdr3_aa
NA	TRBJ1-5	NA	TRBV3-1/TRBV3-2	TGTGCCAGCAGCCAAGATTTAGGGGACAATCAGCCCCAGCATTTT	CASSQDLGDNQPQHF
NA	TRBJ1-6	TRBD1	TRBV19	TGTGCCAGTAGTTCGGGACAGGGTTTAAATTCACCCCTCCACTTT	CASSSGQGLNSPLHF
NA	TRBJ2-1	TRBD2	TRBV30	TGTGCCTGGAGGCTGGGACTAGCGGGGAATGAGCAGTTCTTC	CAWRLGLAGNEQFF
NA	TRBJ2-7	NA	TRBV6-5	TGTGCCAGCAGTCAAACAGGGTACGAGCAGTACTTC	CASSQTGYEQYF
NA	TRBJ1-2	NA	TRBV7-2	TGTGCCAGCAGCGGAGACAGTTTTCGAGGCTACACCTTC	CASSGDSFRGYTF
NA	TRBJ1-1	NA	TRBV7-2	TGTGCCAGCAGCTTAGGCGCGGGATTGGACACTGAAGCTTTCTTT	CASSLGAGLDTEAFF
NA	TRBJ2-5	TRBD2	TRBV3-1/TRBV3-2	TGTGCCAGCAGCCCCAAAAACGCGGGGGGCCGGGAGACCCAGTACTTC	CASSPKNAGGRETQYF
NA	TRBJ2-3	TRBD1	TRBV28	TGTGCCAGCAGTTCCGGACAGGGGGCAAGGTACTCAGATACGCAGTATTTT	CASSSGQGARYSDTQYF
NA	TRBJ2-3	NA	TRBV5-1	TGCGCCAGCAGCCCGGTGGACTTTTCAGATACGCAGTATTTT	CASSPVDFSDTQYF
NA	TRBJ2-5	TRBD1	TRBV3-1/TRBV3-2	TGTGCCAGCAGCTCTTTCTTAGGGACAGTCGAGACCCAGTACTTC	CASSSFLGTVETQYF
NA	TRBJ2-7	TRBD2	TRBV5-1	TGCGCCAGCAGCTTGGGTTCTTGGCGGGGGGGCCACGAGCAGTACTTC	CASSLGSWRGGHEQYF
NA	TRBJ1-4	NA	TRBV4-1	TGCGCCAGCAGCCGATCGACAGCAACTAATGAAAAACTGTTTTTT	CASSRSTATNEKLFF
NA	TRBJ2-1	NA	TRBV2	TGTGCCAGCAGTGAAGCCGCTCAGTATGAGCAGTTCTTC	CASSEAAQYEQFF
NA	TRBJ1-1	NA	TRBV2	TGTGCCAGCGATCGGGGTACTGAAGCTTTCTTT	CASDRGTEAFF
NA	TRBJ1-1	TRBD1	TRBV19	TGTGCCAGTAGTTACGGGACAGGGGGCAGGATGAACACTGAAGCTTTCTTT	CASSYGTGGRMNTEAFF
NA	TRBJ1-2	NA	TRBV9	TGTGCCAGCAGCGTAGACGGCGGTAACTATGGCTACACCTTC	CASSVDGGNYGYTF
NA	TRBJ2-7	NA	TRBV5-6	TGTGCCAGCAGCGCCCGGACTTACTCCTACGAGCAGTACTTC	CASSARTYSYEQYF
once	TRBJ2-7	TRBD2	TRBV29-1	TGCAGCGTTGAAGGGACTAGCGGGATTTCGGACGAGCAGTACTTC	CSVEGTSGISDEQYF
NA	TRBJ1-5	NA	TRBV19	TGTGCCAGTAGTACCCCTCCCGGGACAAGCGTTTATAGCAATCAGCCCCAGCATTTT	CASSTPPGTSVYSNQPQHF
NA	TRBJ2-7	NA	TRBV28	TGTGCCAGCAGTTTACCGGGATCCTACGAGCAGTACTTC	CASSLPGSYEQYF
once	TRBJ1-1	TRBD1	TRBV29-1	TGCAGCGTTGAAAGGGGACAGGGTCTCTTGAACACTGAAGCTTTCTTT	CSVERGQGLLNTEAFF
NA	TRBJ2-1	NA	TRBV4-1	TGCGCCAGCAGCCAATCCCACGGGAGAGTTAATGAGCAGTTCTTC	CASSQSHGRVNEQFF
NA	TRBJ2-2	NA	TRBV9	TGTGCCAGCAGCGTAGCTACGACAGGGCGGGGCACCGGGGAGCTGTTTTTT	CASSVATTGRGTGELFF
NA	TRBJ1-3	TRBD1	TRBV6-1	TGTGCCAGCAGCGAACTCTCCGGGACAGCCTCTGGAAACACCATATATTTT	CASSELSGTASGNTIYF
NA	TRBJ1-5	NA	TRBV7-9	TGTGCCAGCAGCTTTGGAGGGAAAGGATTACAGCCCCAGCATTTT	CASSFGGKGLQPQHF
NA	TRBJ1-1	NA	TRBV7-2	TGTGCCAGCAGCTTAGGATCAGGGGTGAACACTGAAGCTTTCTTT	CASSLGSGVNTEAFF
once	TRBJ1-5	TRBD1	TRBV18	TGTGCCAGCTCACCCGGGACAGGGGGCAATCAGCCCCAGCATTTT	CASSPGTGGNQPQHF
NA	TRBJ1-2	NA	TRBV6-1	TGTGCCAGCAGTGAAGGCCACAGTCGAACCTATGGCTACACCTTC	CASSEGHSRTYGYTF
NA	TRBJ1-5	NA	TRBV5-8	TGTGCCAGCAGCTTGGGGCCCGGAGCAAATCAGCCCCAGCATTTT	CASSLGPGANQPQHF